These 8 T cell receptor beta chains came from one sample sequenced in a study of blood T cell repertoires in COVID-19. Assay used: immunoSEQ multiplex PCR; TCRdb lists only in-frame clones, some missing. The profile shows 40,000 to 50,000 clones, around four fifths of them singletons. Sample: peripheral blood. These receptors all come from a woman of 80 years or more with acute or convalescent COVID-19.

The V call is TRBV3-1 (or the pseudogene TRBV3-2), the J call TRBJ1-6; no firm D call. CDR3 length: 14 residues. V was clipped by 2 bases and J by 6 bases, with 8 bases between them. Looked up from germline, CDR1 is LGHDT and CDR2 is YNNKEL (reference sequence). DNA of the CDR3: TGTGCCAGCAGCCAATGGCGCGGTAATTCACCCCTCCACTTT. As protein: CASSQWRGNSPLHF.

The rearrangement links TRBV6-1 to TRBJ1-4; D not resolved. The CDR3 sequence is 14 residues long. The germline V gene has CDR1 MNHNS and CDR2 SASEGT. V lost 2 bases to trimming and J lost 7 bases, with 11 bases between them. The DNA for the CDR3 is TGTGCCAGCAGTGAAAGTTGGAGTAGTGAAAAACTGTTTTTT. Protein sequence: CASSESWSSEKLFF.

The rearrangement links TRBV4-1 to TRBJ2-4; maybe TRBD1 (6 bases). V was clipped by 2 bases and J by 3 bases, with 8 bases between them. The V gene's germline CDR1 is MGHRA and CDR2 YSYEKL. CDR3 length equals 14 residues. Here the CDR3 DNA reads TGCGCCAGCAGCCAAAGGACAGTCAAAAACATTCAGTACTTC. It is translated as CASSQRTVKNIQYF.

V usage is TRBV5-6 and J usage is TRBJ1-1; 10 nucleotides line up with TRBD1. CDR1 is SGHDT and CDR2 is YYEEEE in the germline V gene. V was clipped by 2 bases and J by 4 bases; unmatched bases: 5. The CDR3 is made up of 15 amino acids. The CDR3 nucleotides read TGTGCCAGCAGCTTAGACAGGGGGCCGAGCACTGAAGCTTTCTTT. Its translation is CASSLDRGPSTEAFF.

The J gene is TRBJ1-2, the V gene TRBV6-2 or TRBV6-3; D remains unclear. The germline CDR1 and CDR2 sequences are MNHEY and SVGEGT. The V gene lost 6 bases and the J gene lost 2 bases, with 19 bases spanning the gap. The CDR3 totals 16 residues. The CDR3 here is CASSPIRAGANYGYTF. The CDR3 nucleotides are TGTGCCAGCAGCCCTATCCGCGCGGGAGCAAACTATGGCTACACCTTC.

The V call is TRBV2, the J call TRBJ2-5, with 10 nucleotides matching TRBD1. In germline, CDR1 is SNHLY, CDR2 FYNNEI. V trimming: 6 bases; J trimming: 4 bases; junction bases outside the gene matches: 8. CDR3 length equals 15 residues. Here the CDR3 DNA reads TGTGCCAGCAGAGTCGGGACAGGGGCTCGAGAGACCCAGTACTTC. Translating gives CASRVGTGARETQYF.

This chain uses TRBV6-5 with TRBJ2-3; 8 bases agree with TRBD2. The germline V gene encodes CDR1 MNHEY and CDR2 SVGAGI. The CDR3 consists of 15 residues. V lost 6 bases to trimming and J lost 6 bases; unmatched junction nucleotides: 11. The CDR3 DNA reads TGTGCCAGCAGGGTTCGCGGGGGGCCTTCGGATACGCAGTATTTT. This translates into CASRVRGGPSDTQYF.

This clone was found a few times. The chain employs TRBV27 and TRBJ2-2, with a possible D match to TRBD1 (5 bases). Between the trimmed V and J ends, which lost 5 bases and 4 bases, there was a span of 11 bases. The CDR3 loop spans 14 amino acids. The germline gives CDR1 MNHEY, CDR2 SMNVEV (reference sequence). The CDR3 bases are TGTGCCAGCAGTACGACAGTCCCCACCGGGGAGCTGTTTTTT. Its protein is CASSTTVPTGELFF.